This TCR beta chain was documented in a study of T cell repertoires in cytomegalovirus infection. Study overall: Use of recently identified HLA-C-restricted and well-studied HLA-B-restricted CMV epitopes was part of the study. Carrying CMV and the relevant HLA type showed in public TCR beta signatures. Points from the study as a whole: Using cumulative public TCR beta family frequency, the authors identified those who carried CMV together with the relevant HLA. CMV-specific TCR beta clonotypes restricted by HLA-C dominated the ex vivo response.

Trimming removed 0 bases from V and 10 bases from J, with 10 bases in between. Germline values: CDR1 SGHDT, CDR2 YYEEEE. The CDR3 is 12 amino acids. Concerning this clonotype: Its antigen is undetermined.

Each CDR3 protein is one row after TCRdb ran MiXCR on the reads. The profile shows 700,000 to 950,000 distinct CDR3 sequences, 32% of them singletons. Sequencing was performed on cultured CD8+ T cells from PBMCs, taken from culture after CMV antigen stimulation. This clonotype was sampled from a human donor in good health (CMV status not recorded). Some clones in this sample may be carry-over from other donors' samples. The J gene is TRBJ1-1, the V gene TRBV5-6; D gene ambiguous. The CDR3 here is CASSLATEAAFF. CDR3 sequence (DNA): TGTGCCAGCAGCTTGGCAACGGAAGCAGCTTTCTTT.